Following are 18 T cell receptor beta chains from one sample sequenced in a study of blood T cell repertoires in COVID-19. The table came from immunoSEQ multiplex PCR; TCRdb's copy has only in-frame clones and leaves some out. In the table there are fewer than 70,000 clones, around 85% of which are singletons. Sequenced: peripheral blood. The receptors here all came from a man in his forties or fifties with COVID-19, enrolled during active disease.

This chain connects TRBV18 to TRBJ2-5; D is perhaps TRBD2 (5 bases). This CDR3 is 13 amino acids long. Germline lookup yields CDR1 KGHSH and CDR2 LQKENI. Trimming removed 3 bases from V and 5 bases from J, with 10 bases in between. CDR3 DNA: TGTGCCAGCTCACCGGGAGAAGAGGAGACCCAGTACTTC. Its protein product is CASSPGEEETQYF.

Only a few counts were recorded for this clone. Written as DNA, the CDR3 is TGTGCCAGCAGCCAAGAGTCCCAGGGCTATGGCTACACCTTC. Translated, it gives CASSQESQGYGYTF. V and J are TRBV3-1 (or the pseudogene TRBV3-2) and TRBJ1-2; possibly TRBD1 for D (5 bases). Germline V gene sequence: CDR1 LGHDT, CDR2 YNNKEL (reference sequence). V lost 0 bases and J lost 4, with 9 bases in between. The CDR3 is 14 amino acids.

V and J are TRBV25-1 and TRBJ2-7; 10 nucleotides match TRBD1. CDR3 length: 13 amino acids. The V and J ends lost 4 bases and 10 bases, in that order; junction bases with no gene match: 7. The V gene's germline CDR1 is MGHDK and CDR2 SYGVNS. Here the CDR3 reads CASSATTGGAQYF. The CDR3 DNA reads TGTGCCAGCAGTGCCACGACAGGGGGCGCTCAGTACTTC.

This clone was counted a single time. V usage is TRBV21-1 and J usage is TRBJ1-4. TRBV21-1 is marked as a pseudogene. CDR3 size: 17 residues. Here the CDR3 reads CASSKEQGGLANEKLFF. The CDR3 bases are TGTGCCAGCAGCAAAGAACAGGGAGGGTTGGCTAATGAAAAACTGTTTTTT.

The chain couples TRBV27 to TRBJ1-6; D remains unclear. V shed 2 bases and J shed 7 bases, with 15 bases lying between them. The CDR3 is 16 amino acids. CDR1 is MNHEY, CDR2 SMNVEV, per germline (reference sequence). This CDR3 reads CASSLTRAPWNSPLHF. CDR3 nucleotide sequence: TGTGCCAGCAGTTTAACGAGGGCCCCCTGGAATTCACCCCTCCACTTT.

The J gene is TRBJ2-5, the V gene TRBV4-1, with D perhaps matching TRBD1 (5 bases). Germline V gene lookup returns CDR1 MGHRA and CDR2 YSYEKL. The germline V and J ends were trimmed by 5 bases and 2 bases, with 9 bases remaining between them. CDR3 length: 13 amino acids. The CDR3 DNA sequence: TGCGCCAGCAGCTTACGACAGCAAGAGACCCAGTACTTC. Protein: CASSLRQQETQYF.

V is TRBV7-6 and J is TRBJ1-4, with a tentative D call TRBD1 (6 bases). Germline CDR1 reads SGHVS; CDR2 reads FNYEAQ. Trimming shortened V by 0 bases and J by 5 bases, and 13 bases separated the two germline ends. The CDR3 loop spans 16 amino acids. CDR3 loop: CASSLAQGRENEKLFF. The CDR3 DNA reads TGTGCCAGCAGCTTAGCGCAGGGGAGGGAAAATGAAAAACTGTTTTTT.

A few counts support this clone. The chain carries TRBV11-3 and TRBJ1-1; 8 bases map to TRBD1. There are 18 residues in the CDR3. Unmatched junction bases numbered 10, after V lost 0 bases and J lost 1 base. CDR1 and CDR2 from the germline V gene are SGHNT and YENEEA. CDR3 loop: CASSLDVSGGVRNTEAFF. The CDR3 coding sequence is TGTGCCAGCAGCTTAGACGTATCAGGGGGCGTACGGAACACTGAAGCTTTCTTT.

The rearrangement links TRBV6-6 to TRBJ2-7; TRBD2 matches 12 bases. CDR1 is MNHNY and CDR2 is SVGAGI in the germline V gene (reference sequence). The ends lost 6 bases at V and 0 bases at J; junction bases unmatched: 15. This CDR3 comprises 19 residues. In DNA form, the CDR3 reads TGTGCCAGCAGCCGAAGCCACCGACTAGCGGGGGTCCGCTCCTACGAGCAGTACTTC. It is translated as CASSRSHRLAGVRSYEQYF.

V and J are TRBV5-5 and TRBJ1-4, with D possibly TRBD1 on 5 matching bases. Germline V gene lookup returns CDR1 SGHKS and CDR2 YYEKEE (reference sequence). V shed 0 bases and J shed 5 bases, with 8 bases lying between them. The CDR3 runs 14 residues. DNA for the CDR3: TGTGCCAGCAGCTTGGGGGCAGGGAATGAAAAACTGTTTTTT. Translated: CASSLGAGNEKLFF.

This chain uses TRBV1 with TRBJ2-5; the D call of TRBD2 is as the table states it, not checked on the DNA. TRBV1 corresponds to a pseudogene. The CDR3 contains 16 residues. The CDR3 loop is CTSSQALAGNQETQYF. CDR3 DNA: TGCACCAGCAGCCAAGCCCTAGCGGGGAACCAAGAGACCCAGTACTTC.

The chain recombines TRBV12-3 or TRBV12-4 with TRBJ2-4; D unresolved. The V gene lost 4 bases and the J gene lost 9 bases, with 10 bases spanning the gap. This CDR3 is built from 12 residues. CDR3 protein: CASSSRFRIQYF. In DNA, the CDR3 is TGTGCCAGCAGTTCTAGGTTCCGCATTCAGTACTTC.

The rearrangement uses TRBV5-6 and TRBJ2-3; possible D gene TRBD2, 7 bases. V shed 1 base and J shed 4 bases, with 10 bases lying between them. The germline V gene encodes CDR1 SGHDT and CDR2 YYEEEE. This CDR3 comprises 14 residues. DNA for the CDR3: TGTGCCAGCAGCTTGACAGGGAGGGCAGATACGCAGTATTTT. Translation gives CASSLTGRADTQYF.

This chain links TRBV5-4 with TRBJ2-5, with 10 nucleotides matching TRBD2. Germline V gene data show CDR1 as SGHNT and CDR2 as YYREEE (reference sequence). Trimming took 4 bases from V and 7 from J; bases not matched to a gene: 10. This CDR3 has 15 amino acids. The chain's CDR3 is CASSRSGGTGGTQYF. The DNA for the CDR3 is TGTGCCAGCAGCCGTAGCGGGGGGACCGGGGGGACCCAGTACTTC.

The V and J genes are TRBV6-5 and TRBJ2-3, with 8 bases identical to TRBD2. The junction had 4 bases not matched to a gene; V was cut back by 7 bases and J by 1 base. Germline lookup yields CDR1 MNHEY and CDR2 SVGAGI. This CDR3 has 14 residues. The CDR3 DNA is TGTGCCAGCAACCCGGGACTAGGCACAGATACGCAGTATTTT. Amino acid sequence: CASNPGLGTDTQYF.

The V and J genes are TRBV30 and TRBJ2-7, with 7 bases that match TRBD1. The trim removed 8 bases at V and 1 base at J, leaving 8 bases unmatched. Germline V lookup: CDR1 GTSNPN, CDR2 SVGIG (reference sequence). The CDR3 has 13 amino acids. Written as DNA, the CDR3 is TGTGCCCTGGTACAGGGGATTTCCTACGAGCAGTACTTC. Amino acids: CALVQGISYEQYF.

V is TRBV6-5 and J is TRBJ2-5, with 7 bases matching TRBD2. V lost 0 bases and J lost 2; bases outside the gene matches: 6. The germline gives CDR1 MNHEY, CDR2 SVGAGI. The CDR3 contains 16 residues. The CDR3 protein is CASSYSASGGQETQYF. The CDR3 coding sequence is TGTGCCAGCAGTTACTCGGCTAGCGGAGGACAAGAGACCCAGTACTTC.

J is TRBJ2-5 and V is TRBV6-5; D is perhaps TRBD2 (5 bases). This CDR3 contains 16 residues. The germline V gene has CDR1 MNHEY and CDR2 SVGAGI. The V and J ends lost 0 bases and 7 bases respectively, with 18 bases between them. The CDR3 is CASSYSKGGGSGTQYF. CDR3 bases: TGTGCCAGCAGTTACTCGAAAGGCGGCGGGTCGGGGACCCAGTACTTC.